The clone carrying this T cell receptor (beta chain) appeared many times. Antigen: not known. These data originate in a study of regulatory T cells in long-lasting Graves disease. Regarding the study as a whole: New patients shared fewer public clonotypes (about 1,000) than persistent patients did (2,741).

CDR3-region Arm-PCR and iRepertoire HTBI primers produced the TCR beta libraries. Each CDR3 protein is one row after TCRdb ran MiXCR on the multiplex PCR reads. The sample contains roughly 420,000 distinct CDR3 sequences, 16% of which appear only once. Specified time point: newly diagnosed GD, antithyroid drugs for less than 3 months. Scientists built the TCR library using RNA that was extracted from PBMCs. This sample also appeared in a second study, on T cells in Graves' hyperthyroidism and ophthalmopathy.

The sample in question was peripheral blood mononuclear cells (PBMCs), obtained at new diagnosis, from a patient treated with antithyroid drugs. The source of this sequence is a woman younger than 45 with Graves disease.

The CDR3 reads CASGGRGGPDTQYF. DNA for the CDR3: TGTGCCAGCGGAGGTCGCGGGGGGCCAGATACGCAGTATTTT. The chain has TRBV2 and TRBJ2-3, with TRBD2 matching over 8 bases. V was clipped by 8 bases and J by 4 bases; unmatched bases: 8. Germline CDR1 SNHLY, CDR2 FYNNEI. The CDR3 is 14 residues long.